This TCR beta chain was captured by sequencing in a study of T-cell reconstitution after alpha-beta-depleted transplantation in children. This sample's TCRbeta library carried unique molecular identifier barcodes. TCRdb reprocessed the PCR reads via MiXCR and lists one record per CDR3 protein. The sample lists a few hundred thousand distinct CDR3 sequences, roughly a quarter occurring once. Looked up from germline, CDR1 is ENHRY and CDR2 is SYGVKD. This CDR3 is built from 19 residues. V lost 2 bases, J lost 4 bases, and 27 bases lay in between. The sample in question was PBMCs, mostly from graft donor cells, obtained 360 days after TCRalphabeta/CD19-depleted stem cell transplant. The sequence was collected from a female patient aged 2-9 years who had a stem cell transplant for congenital amegakaryocytic thrombocytopenia, so the T cells may come from the graft donor. The chain joins TRBV10-3 to TRBJ2-7; possibly TRBD2 for D (5 bases). The CDR3: CAISEPFGGLHEKLYEQYF. The CDR3 coding sequence is TGTGCCATCAGTGAGCCGTTCGGTGGACTCCACGAGAAATTATACGAGCAGTACTTC.